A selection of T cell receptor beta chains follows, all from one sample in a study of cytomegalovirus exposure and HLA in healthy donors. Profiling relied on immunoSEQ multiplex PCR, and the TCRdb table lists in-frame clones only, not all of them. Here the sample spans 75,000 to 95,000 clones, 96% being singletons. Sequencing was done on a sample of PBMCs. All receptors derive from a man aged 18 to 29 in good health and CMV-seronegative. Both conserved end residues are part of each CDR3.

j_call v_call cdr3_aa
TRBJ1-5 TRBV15 CATQGTNQPQHF
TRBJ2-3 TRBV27 CASSSRWGHTDTQYF
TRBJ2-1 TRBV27 CATSAGGQYNEQFF
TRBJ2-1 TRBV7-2 CASSFGTPAGEQFF
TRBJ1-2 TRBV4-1 CASSQVGRNYGYTF
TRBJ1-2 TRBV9 CASSKSAGASYGYTF
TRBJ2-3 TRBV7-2 CASSSGIGTDTQYF
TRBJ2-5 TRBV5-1 CASSLRGQETQYF
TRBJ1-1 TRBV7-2 CASSLAGQSTEAFF
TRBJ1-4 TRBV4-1 CASSLRTGGEKLFF
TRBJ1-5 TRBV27 CASSFGTGGNQPQHF
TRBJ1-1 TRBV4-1 CASATGAEAFF
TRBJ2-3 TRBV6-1 CASSEASSGSINTQYF
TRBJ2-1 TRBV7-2 CASSLSSGEGRNEQFF
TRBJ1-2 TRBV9 CASSRRQGGGYGYTF
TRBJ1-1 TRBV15 CATSRTGTGAAFF
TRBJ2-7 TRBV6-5 CASSPYVGAGNEQYF
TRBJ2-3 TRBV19 CASNGAQGPQYF
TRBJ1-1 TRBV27 CASSLSGSYMNTEAFF
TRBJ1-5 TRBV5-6 CASSSTGLNQPQHF
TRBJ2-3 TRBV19 CASRVTSGSTDTQYF
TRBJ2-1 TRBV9 CASSVGPGQGEHEQFF